These T cell receptor beta chains were read from a single sample in a study of blood T cell repertoires in COVID-19. This table comes from immunoSEQ multiplex PCR, and its TCRdb copy is limited to in-frame clones, with some not included. Of 60,000 to 75,000 clones listed, about 90% were seen once; the top ten hold 4% to 5.5%. The sequenced sample was peripheral blood. Every receptor here comes from a man in his forties or fifties with active COVID-19. CDR3s include the opening cysteine and the closing phenylalanine or tryptophan. The D gene is left open where the match is weak. Where a row states a size, it is once, few, many or the class of an expanded clone; other rows omit it.

j_call clone_size v_call d_call cdr3_aa cdr3_nt
TRBJ1-6 NA TRBV7-3 NA CASSKQGPSYNSPLHF TGTGCCAGCAGCAAACAGGGTCCCAGCTATAATTCACCCCTCCACTTT
TRBJ2-1 NA TRBV4-1 NA CASSQDWGTRQFF TGCGCCAGCAGCCAGGACTGGGGGACTCGGCAGTTCTTC
TRBJ2-1 NA TRBV9 TRBD1 CASSVTKQGFNEQFF TGTGCCAGCAGCGTAACAAAACAGGGGTTCAATGAGCAGTTCTTC
TRBJ1-5 NA TRBV6-5 NA CASRRGGANQPQHF TGTGCCAGCAGAAGGGGGGGCGCGAATCAGCCCCAGCATTTT
TRBJ2-7 NA TRBV5-4 TRBD1 CASSLQGSSYEQYF TGTGCCAGCAGCTTACAGGGGAGCTCCTACGAGCAGTACTTC
TRBJ2-1 NA TRBV5-1 NA CASSLGLVLGNEQFF TGCGCCAGCAGCTTGGGACTAGTTTTGGGCAATGAGCAGTTCTTC
TRBJ2-1 NA TRBV29-1 NA CSAPRRDEQFF TGCAGCGCACCCCGTCGGGATGAGCAGTTCTTC
TRBJ2-7 NA TRBV4-2 TRBD1 CASSQAPGQPYEQYF TGTGCCAGCAGCCAGGCTCCGGGACAGCCCTACGAGCAGTACTTC
TRBJ1-1 NA TRBV5-1 NA CASSALATGITEAFF TGCGCCAGCAGCGCATTAGCTACAGGGATCACTGAAGCTTTCTTT
TRBJ2-1 NA TRBV6-2/TRBV6-3 TRBD2 CASSGLTSYGNEQFF TGTGCCAGCAGCGGGCTGACTAGCTACGGCAATGAGCAGTTCTTC
TRBJ1-1 NA TRBV5-1 TRBD1 CASSYQTGSVAEAFF TGCGCCAGCAGCTACCAGACAGGGTCGGTCGCTGAAGCTTTCTTT
TRBJ1-1 NA TRBV2 TRBD1 CASRPTGTGVDEAFF TGTGCCAGCAGGCCCACCGGGACAGGGGTGGATGAAGCTTTCTTT
TRBJ1-1 NA TRBV7-6 TRBD1 CASSRGDRGTNTEAFF TGTGCCAGCAGCCGAGGCGACAGGGGCACGAACACTGAAGCTTTCTTT
TRBJ1-1 once TRBV28 NA CASSLTGGNTEAFF TGTGCCAGCAGCTTAACCGGGGGGAACACTGAAGCTTTCTTT
TRBJ2-5 NA TRBV28 TRBD2 CASTRLAGFQETQYF TGTGCCAGCACCCGACTAGCGGGTTTCCAAGAGACCCAGTACTTC
TRBJ1-2 NA TRBV24-1 NA CATSDGRINYGYTF TGTGCCACCAGTGATGGGAGGATTAACTATGGCTACACCTTC
TRBJ2-1 NA TRBV4-1 TRBD2 CASSQGMAGGPGREQFF TGCGCCAGCAGCCAAGGGATGGCGGGAGGGCCGGGGCGTGAGCAGTTCTTC
TRBJ2-7 NA TRBV20-1 TRBD2 CSASKAGSYEQYF TGCAGTGCTAGTAAAGCGGGATCATACGAGCAGTACTTC
TRBJ2-3 once TRBV18 TRBD1 CASSQGAADTQYF TGTGCCAGCTCACAGGGGGCAGCGGATACGCAGTATTTT
TRBJ2-7 NA TRBV7-2 NA CASRTAGAVTEQYF TGTGCCAGCAGGACCGCGGGGGCCGTCACCGAGCAGTACTTC
TRBJ1-1 NA TRBV11-2 NA CASSLWESAEAFF TGTGCCAGCAGCTTATGGGAGAGCGCTGAAGCTTTCTTT
TRBJ2-2 once TRBV30 NA CASSDLHANTGELFF TGTGCCAGTAGCGATTTACACGCGAACACCGGGGAGCTGTTTTTT
TRBJ2-7 NA TRBV9 NA CASSNTAGTEYEQYF TGTGCCAGCAGCAATACTGCGGGGACGGAATACGAGCAGTACTTC
TRBJ2-1 NA TRBV5-4 TRBD1 CASSFPGTGPNEQFF TGTGCCAGCAGCTTTCCCGGGACAGGGCCCAATGAGCAGTTCTTC
TRBJ2-1 NA TRBV15 NA CATSRYAKPGVGNEQFF TGTGCCACCAGCAGATACGCAAAGCCGGGAGTCGGTAATGAGCAGTTCTTC
TRBJ1-2 NA TRBV11-2 TRBD1 CASNPGDRGKYGYTF TGTGCCAGCAACCCAGGGGACAGGGGGAAGTATGGCTACACCTTC
TRBJ2-7 NA TRBV9 NA CASSVGGRSYEQYF TGTGCCAGCAGCGTAGGCGGTAGATCCTACGAGCAGTACTTC